The 25 T cell receptor beta chains listed next were all sequenced from one sample in a study of cytomegalovirus exposure and HLA in healthy donors. Primers for the PCR totalled 60 Vbeta and 13 Jbeta. Profiled with immunoSEQ multiplex PCR; TCRdb holds only in-frame clones, not every one. The sample has 90,000 to 150,000 clones; more than 60% are singletons. Sequencing was performed on PBMCs. Receptors were obtained from a female donor in good health and CMV-seronegative.

This clone was detected a few times. CDR3 nucleotides: TGTGCCTGGGGCAACACTGAAGCTTTCTTT. This sequence encodes CAWGNTEAFF. This chain links TRBV30 with TRBJ1-1, with D unresolved. Trimming removed 5 bases from V and 2 bases from J, with 3 bases in between. The CDR3 sequence is 10 residues long. In germline, CDR1 is GTSNPN, CDR2 SVGIG (reference sequence).

The chain employs TRBV6-4 and TRBJ2-3, with 14 nucleotides matching TRBD2. The CDR3 has 16 residues. Germline V CDR1 and CDR2: MRHNA, SNTAGT. The V gene end was trimmed by 3 bases and the J gene end by 6 bases; junction bases not matched to a gene: 5. CDR3 amino acids: CASSDGLAGGTDTQYF. CDR3 coding DNA: TGTGCCAGCAGTGATGGACTAGCGGGGGGAACGGATACGCAGTATTTT.

V is TRBV2 and J is TRBJ2-7; weak D call: TRBD1 (5 bases). Germline values: CDR1 SNHLY, CDR2 FYNNEI. CDR3 size: 12 residues. V shed 5 bases and J shed 6 bases, with 11 bases lying between them. CDR3 in DNA: TGTGCCAGCAGTATTCAGGGATTCGAGCAGTACTTC. This codes for CASSIQGFEQYF.

The chain couples TRBV7-6 to TRBJ2-5; TRBD2 is a possible D gene (6 bases). The germline V gene has CDR1 SGHVS and CDR2 FNYEAQ. Trimming stripped 5 bases from V and 2 bases from J, with 12 bases between. The CDR3 contains 14 residues. The CDR3, as DNA: TGTGCCAGCAGCGAACGGGGGTTGCAAGAGACCCAGTACTTC. Translation gives CASSERGLQETQYF.

V and J are TRBV2 and TRBJ2-7; TRBD2 agrees at 7 bases. This CDR3 has 15 amino acids. V shed 6 bases and J 3 bases; nucleotides not matched to a gene: 11. From germline, CDR1 is SNHLY and CDR2 FYNNEI. CDR3 loop: CASRGGAHGGYEQYF. The CDR3 coding sequence is TGTGCCAGCAGGGGAGGGGCCCATGGGGGCTACGAGCAGTACTTC.

This rearrangement joins TRBV18 to TRBJ1-2; 7 bases are shared with TRBD1. This CDR3 comprises 15 residues. V gave up 2 bases and J gave up 8 bases; unmatched junction bases: 11. Germline V gene lookup returns CDR1 KGHSH and CDR2 LQKENI. DNA for the CDR3: TGTGCCAGCTCACCAGGGTTGCGACAGGGAACCGGCTACACCTTC. Translating it yields CASSPGLRQGTGYTF.

The J gene is TRBJ1-1, the V gene TRBV18, with D possibly being TRBD1 (6 bases). This CDR3 has 16 amino acids. V dropped 1 base and J dropped 1 base, with 13 bases sitting between them. Germline V lookup: CDR1 KGHSH, CDR2 LQKENI. The CDR3 here is CASSPLPTGSNTEAFF. The DNA of the CDR3 is TGTGCCAGCTCACCACTTCCTACAGGGTCGAACACTGAAGCTTTCTTT.

The chain uses TRBV7-8 and TRBJ2-3; 9 bases line up with TRBD1. Germline assignment: CDR1 SGHVS and CDR2 FQNEAQ. V shed 2 bases and J 2 bases; nucleotides not matched to a gene: 2. The CDR3 is 15 residues long. CDR3 sequence reads: CASSLYRGPTDTQYF. For the CDR3, the DNA is TGTGCCAGCAGCTTATACAGGGGGCCCACAGATACGCAGTATTTT.

The chain carries TRBV5-4 and TRBJ1-3, with D uncertain. Trimming took 4 bases from V and 0 from J, leaving 11 bases between them. The V gene's germline CDR1 is SGHNT and CDR2 YYREEE (reference sequence). This CDR3 has 15 residues. The CDR3 DNA is TGTGCCAGCAGCGCGGGATTTCTCTCTGGAAACACCATATATTTT. This translates into CASSAGFLSGNTIYF.

Of note for this clone: At the DNA level, this CDR3 is encoded by other sequences in the same sample as well. This chain uses TRBV9 with TRBJ2-3, with 7 nucleotides matching TRBD2. With V trimmed by 0 bases and J by 3 bases, 4 bases remained unmatched. CDR3 length equals 15 residues. CDR1 is SGDLS and CDR2 is YYNGEE in the germline V gene. CDR3 coding DNA: TGTGCCAGCAGCGTAGAAGGCGGGGGTACAGATACGCAGTATTTT. This encodes CASSVEGGGTDTQYF.

V and J are TRBV11-2 and TRBJ1-2, with 8 bases fitting TRBD1. The CDR3 spans 15 residues. With 5 bases clipped from V and 3 bases from J, the junction kept 8 bases outside the gene matches. Germline CDR1 SGHAT, CDR2 FQNNGV. This chain's CDR3 is CASSPRQGLHYGYTF. CDR3 coding DNA: TGTGCCAGCAGCCCGCGACAGGGGCTACACTATGGCTACACCTTC. The full variable domain, with the rest looked up from reference TRBV11-2 and TRBJ1-2, is EAGVAQSPRYKIIEKRQSVAFWCNPISGHATLYWYQQILGQGPKLLIQFQNNGVVDDSQLPKDRFSAERLKGVDSTLKIQPAKLEDSAVYLCASSPRQGLHYGYTFGSGTRLTVV.

CDR3 in amino acids: CASSQDTAFMSIYF. In nucleotides, the CDR3 is TGCGCCAGCAGCCAAGATACTGCCTTTATGTCCATATATTTT. The chain uses TRBV4-1 and TRBJ1-3; D remains unclear. CDR1 and CDR2 (germline): MGHRA, YSYEKL. CDR3 size: 14 residues. V lost 0 bases, J lost 11 bases, and 14 bases lay in between.

The chain links TRBV19 to TRBJ1-4; weak D call: TRBD1 (6 bases). The CDR3 runs to 15 residues. In germline, CDR1 is LNHDA, CDR2 SQIVND (reference sequence). Between the trimmed V and J ends, which lost 4 bases and 0 bases, there was a span of 9 bases. CDR3 sequence (DNA): TGTGCCAGTAGTACCCCAGGGGCAACTAATGAAAAACTGTTTTTT. Translated: CASSTPGATNEKLFF.

The genes are TRBV5-6 and TRBJ2-2; D unresolved. This CDR3 contains 12 residues. CDR1 SGHDT and CDR2 YYEEEE come from the germline V gene. V lost 4 bases to trimming and J lost 5 bases, with 6 bases between them. The CDR3 loop is CASSQQTGELFF. The DNA of the CDR3 is TGTGCCAGCAGCCAACAGACCGGGGAGCTGTTTTTT.

The chain is built from TRBV6-5 and TRBJ1-1; a possible D gene is TRBD1 (6 bases). The CDR3 covers 14 residues. Looked up from germline, CDR1 is MNHEY and CDR2 is SVGAGI. V was trimmed by 6 bases and J by 4 bases, leaving 15 bases between them. In DNA form, the CDR3 reads TGTGCCAGCAGCCAAGGACAGTGGACCACTGAAGCTTTCTTT. Amino acids: CASSQGQWTTEAFF.

The J gene is TRBJ1-5, the V gene TRBV21-1. TRBV21-1 is an annotated pseudogene. The CDR3 spans 14 residues. CDR3 coding DNA: TGTGCCAGCAGCAAAGGATCATCGGATCAGCCCCAGCATTTT. This encodes CASSKGSSDQPQHF.

The chain has TRBV5-8 and TRBJ2-2; D gene uncertain. CDR1 is SGHTS and CDR2 is YDEGEE in the germline V gene. The length of the CDR3 is 15 residues. V was trimmed by 1 base and J by 0 bases, leaving 7 bases between them. CDR3 DNA: TGTGCCAGCAGCTTGCGTCAGGCGAACACCGGGGAGCTGTTTTTT. Translating it yields CASSLRQANTGELFF.

This rearrangement joins TRBV6-1 to TRBJ2-1; 10 nucleotides match TRBD2. Trimming removed 1 base from V and 3 bases from J; junction bases left unmatched: 9. This CDR3 has 18 amino acids. Looked up from germline, CDR1 is MNHNS and CDR2 is SASEGT. The CDR3 sequence is CASSEEVASGGYYNEQFF. The DNA of the CDR3 is TGTGCCAGCAGTGAAGAGGTCGCTAGCGGGGGCTACTACAATGAGCAGTTCTTC.

The chain joins TRBV2 to TRBJ1-3; no firm D call. The germline V gene has CDR1 SNHLY and CDR2 FYNNEI. V dropped 6 bases and J dropped 1 base, with 7 bases sitting between them. The CDR3 contains 13 residues. DNA for the CDR3: TGTGCCAGCAGAGTTAGTTCTGGAAACACCATATATTTT. This gives the protein CASRVSSGNTIYF. Filled out from reference TRBV2 and TRBJ1-3, the complete variable domain reads EPEVTQTPSHQVTQMGQEVILRCVPISNHLYFYWYRQILGQKVEFLVSFYNNEISEKSEIFDDQFSVERPDGSNFTLKIRSTKLEDSAMYFCASRVSSGNTIYFGEGSWLTVV.

This chain uses TRBV19 with TRBJ1-6, with a possible D match to TRBD1 (5 bases). V lost 6 bases and J 10 bases, leaving 19 bases between the germline ends. The CDR3 totals 15 residues. Germline V gene sequence: CDR1 LNHDA, CDR2 SQIVND (reference sequence). The CDR3 DNA reads TGTGCCAGTAGCATACCCAGACAGCCCCTGTCACCCCTCCACTTT. Amino acid sequence: CASSIPRQPLSPLHF.

This clone was seen a handful of times. V usage is TRBV7-9 and J usage is TRBJ2-3, with TRBD2 matching over 15 bases. V trimming: 5 bases; J trimming: 3 bases; junction bases outside the gene matches: 6. The CDR3 spans 17 residues. Germline CDR1 reads SEHNR; CDR2 reads FQNEAQ (reference sequence). CDR3 bases: TGTGCCAGCAGCCCGGCCGGGACTAGCGGGGGGACAGATACGCAGTATTTT. Its protein is CASSPAGTSGGTDTQYF.

The sample holds a few counts of this clone. The rearrangement links TRBV6-6 to TRBJ2-5; the match to TRBD2 covers 11 bases. CDR3 length: 15 amino acids. V was pared by 6 bases and J by 5 bases, with 8 bases of the junction left unmatched. Germline values: CDR1 MNHNY, CDR2 SVGAGI (reference sequence). CDR3 sequence reads: CASSSSGGAYETQYF. The DNA of the CDR3 is TGTGCCAGCAGCAGTAGCGGGGGGGCCTACGAGACCCAGTACTTC.

V usage is TRBV15 and J usage is TRBJ2-2, with 8 bases fitting TRBD1. The CDR3 consists of 15 residues. Per germline, CDR1 LNHNV and CDR2 YYDKDF (reference sequence). The ends lost 1 base at V and 5 bases at J; junction bases unmatched: 3. CDR3 sequence (DNA): TGTGCCACCAGCAGAGGGGACAGGCAAACCGGGGAGCTGTTTTTT. Its protein is CATSRGDRQTGELFF.

The chain is built from TRBV11-2 and TRBJ1-1; D unresolved. The CDR3 has 14 residues. Trimming cost V 2 bases and J 8 bases, with 15 bases left between them. CDR1 and CDR2 (germline): SGHAT, FQNNGV. CDR3 nucleotides: TGTGCCAGCAGCTTACGCGGGCGAACTCGGGAAGCTTTCTTT. Its protein is CASSLRGRTREAFF.

The chain has TRBV5-1 and TRBJ2-3; 12 positions agree with TRBD2. CDR3 length: 16 amino acids. The germline V gene encodes CDR1 SGHRS and CDR2 YFSETQ. V shed 1 base and J 2 bases; nucleotides not matched to a gene: 2. The CDR3 sequence: CASSLRTSGVTDTQYF. Here the CDR3 DNA reads TGCGCCAGCAGCTTGCGGACTAGCGGGGTCACAGATACGCAGTATTTT.